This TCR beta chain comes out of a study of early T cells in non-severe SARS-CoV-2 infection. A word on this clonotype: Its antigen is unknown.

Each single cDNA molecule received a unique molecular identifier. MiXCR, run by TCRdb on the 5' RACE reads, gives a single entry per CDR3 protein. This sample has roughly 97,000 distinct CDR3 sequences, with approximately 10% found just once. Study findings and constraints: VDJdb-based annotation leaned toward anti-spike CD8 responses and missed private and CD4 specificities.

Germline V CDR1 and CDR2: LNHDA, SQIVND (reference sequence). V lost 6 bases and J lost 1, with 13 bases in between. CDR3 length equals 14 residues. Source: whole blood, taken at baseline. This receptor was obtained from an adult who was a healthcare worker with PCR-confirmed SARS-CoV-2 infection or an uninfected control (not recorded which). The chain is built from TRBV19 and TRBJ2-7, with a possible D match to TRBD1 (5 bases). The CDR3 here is CASRSTVQSYEQYF. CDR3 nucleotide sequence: TGTGCCAGTAGATCGACAGTGCAGTCCTACGAGCAGTACTTC.